This T cell receptor (beta chain) comes out of a study of cytomegalovirus exposure and HLA in healthy donors. Background on the study: A prior analysis found 95 million to 140 million unique TCR beta sequences from roughly 180 million T cells. Points from the study as a whole: A later analysis showed TCR association rates differing by HLA locus, peaking at DRB1 and lowest at HLA-C. Accurate prediction of HLA-A and HLA-B alleles (for most subjects) was reportedly achieved from TCR beta sequences. In a later analysis, V- and J-gene trimming of beta chains associated with a DCLRE1C missense variant, replicated independently.

The CDR3 covers 15 residues. CDR1 and CDR2 (germline): MGHRA, YSYEKL. V gave up 0 bases and J gave up 0 bases, with 7 bases separating them. Primers included in the PCR were 60 Vbeta and 13 Jbeta primers. Using immunoSEQ multiplex PCR, the repertoire was profiled, and TCRdb retains in-frame clones only, with some absent. The table has 110,000 to 150,000 clones, roughly 73% seen once. Comments on this clone: Its antigen is as yet unknown.

This sequence was found in a human donor in good health. The chain has TRBV4-1 and TRBJ2-3; D unclear. The source material was PBMCs. CDR3 in DNA: TGCGCCAGCAGCCAAGATCCACGGAGCACAGATACGCAGTATTTT. Translated: CASSQDPRSTDTQYF.